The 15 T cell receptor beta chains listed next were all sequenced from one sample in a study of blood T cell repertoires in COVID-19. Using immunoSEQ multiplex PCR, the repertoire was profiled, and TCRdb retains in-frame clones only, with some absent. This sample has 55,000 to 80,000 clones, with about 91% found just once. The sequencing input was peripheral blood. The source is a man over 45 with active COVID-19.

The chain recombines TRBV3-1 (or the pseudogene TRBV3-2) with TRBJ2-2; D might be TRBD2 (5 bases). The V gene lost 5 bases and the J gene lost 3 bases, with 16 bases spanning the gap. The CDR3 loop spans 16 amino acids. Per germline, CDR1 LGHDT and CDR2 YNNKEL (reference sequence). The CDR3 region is CASSVLVGEYTGELFF. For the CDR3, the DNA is TGTGCCAGCAGCGTCCTAGTCGGGGAGTACACCGGGGAGCTGTTTTTT.

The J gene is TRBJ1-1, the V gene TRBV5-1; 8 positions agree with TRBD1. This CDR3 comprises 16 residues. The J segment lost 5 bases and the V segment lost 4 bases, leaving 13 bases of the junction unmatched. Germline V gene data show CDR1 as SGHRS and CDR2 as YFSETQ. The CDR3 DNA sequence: TGCGCCAGCAGCCCCCAGGGGGCGCACGTTGGGACTGAAGCTTTCTTT. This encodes CASSPQGAHVGTEAFF.

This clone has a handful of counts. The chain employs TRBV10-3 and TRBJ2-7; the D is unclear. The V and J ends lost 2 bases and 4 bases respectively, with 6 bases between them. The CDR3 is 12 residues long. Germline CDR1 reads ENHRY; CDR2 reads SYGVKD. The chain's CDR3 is CAISEPGYEQYF. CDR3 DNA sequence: TGTGCCATCAGTGAGCCAGGATACGAGCAGTACTTC.

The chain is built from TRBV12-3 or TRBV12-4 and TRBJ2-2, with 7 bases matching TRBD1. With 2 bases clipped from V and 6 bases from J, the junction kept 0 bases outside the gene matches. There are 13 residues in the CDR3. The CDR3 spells CASSLTGAGELFF. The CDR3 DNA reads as TGTGCCAGCAGTTTAACAGGGGCCGGGGAGCTGTTTTTT.

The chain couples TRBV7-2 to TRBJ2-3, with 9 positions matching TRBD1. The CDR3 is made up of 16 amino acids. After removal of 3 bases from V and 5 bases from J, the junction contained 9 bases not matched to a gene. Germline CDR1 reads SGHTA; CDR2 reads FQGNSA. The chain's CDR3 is CASSFTGTGWGDTQYF. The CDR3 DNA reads TGTGCCAGCAGCTTTACCGGGACAGGGTGGGGAGATACGCAGTATTTT.

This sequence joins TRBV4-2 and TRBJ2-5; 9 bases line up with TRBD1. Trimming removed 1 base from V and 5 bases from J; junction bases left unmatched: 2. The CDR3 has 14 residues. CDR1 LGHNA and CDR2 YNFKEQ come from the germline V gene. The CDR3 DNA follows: TGTGCCAGCAGCCAAGGACAGGGGGTGGAGACCCAGTACTTC. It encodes CASSQGQGVETQYF.

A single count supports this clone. In nucleotides, the CDR3 is TGTGCCAGCAGTGAATACGGTAGAAGCACTGAAGCTTTCTTT. It encodes CASSEYGRSTEAFF. The chain carries TRBV2 and TRBJ1-1; D call uncertain. V gave up 2 bases and J gave up 4 bases, with 11 bases separating them. CDR1 SNHLY and CDR2 FYNNEI come from the germline V gene. The CDR3 runs 14 residues. The variable domain in full, completed from reference TRBV2 and TRBJ1-1, reads EPEVTQTPSHQVTQMGQEVILRCVPISNHLYFYWYRQILGQKVEFLVSFYNNEISEKSEIFDDQFSVERPDGSNFTLKIRSTKLEDSAMYFCASSEYGRSTEAFFGQGTRLTVV.

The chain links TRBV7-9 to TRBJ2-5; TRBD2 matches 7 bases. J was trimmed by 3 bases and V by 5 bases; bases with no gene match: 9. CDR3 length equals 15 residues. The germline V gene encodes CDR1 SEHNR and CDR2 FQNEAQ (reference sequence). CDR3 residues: CASSLGLGREETQYF. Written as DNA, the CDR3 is TGTGCCAGCAGCCTGGGCCTTGGGAGGGAAGAGACCCAGTACTTC.

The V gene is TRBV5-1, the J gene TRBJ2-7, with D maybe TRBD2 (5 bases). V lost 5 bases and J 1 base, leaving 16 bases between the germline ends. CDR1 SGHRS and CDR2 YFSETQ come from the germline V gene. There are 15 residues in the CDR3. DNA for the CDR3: TGCGCCAGCAGGCCGACTAACCCACCATCCTACGAGCAGTACTTC. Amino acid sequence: CASRPTNPPSYEQYF.

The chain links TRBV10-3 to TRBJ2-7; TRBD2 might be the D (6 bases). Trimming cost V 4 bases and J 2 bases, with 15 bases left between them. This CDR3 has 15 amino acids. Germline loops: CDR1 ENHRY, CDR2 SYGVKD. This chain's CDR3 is CAISGRASGTYEQYF. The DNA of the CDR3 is TGTGCCATCAGTGGGAGGGCCTCCGGGACCTACGAGCAGTACTTC.

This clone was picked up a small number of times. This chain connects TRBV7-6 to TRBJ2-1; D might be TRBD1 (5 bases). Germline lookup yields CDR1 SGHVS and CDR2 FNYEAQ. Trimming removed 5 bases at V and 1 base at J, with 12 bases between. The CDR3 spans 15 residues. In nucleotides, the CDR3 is TGTGCCAGCAGCCCAGAGGCAGGGTCCTACAATGAGCAGTTCTTC. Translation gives CASSPEAGSYNEQFF.

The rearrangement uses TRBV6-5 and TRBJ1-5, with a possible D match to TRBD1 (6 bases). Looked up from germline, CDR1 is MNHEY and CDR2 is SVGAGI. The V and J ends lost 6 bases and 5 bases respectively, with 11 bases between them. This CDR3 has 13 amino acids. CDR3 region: CASSLGGDQPQHF. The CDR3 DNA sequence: TGTGCCAGCAGCCTAGGGGGGGATCAGCCCCAGCATTTT.

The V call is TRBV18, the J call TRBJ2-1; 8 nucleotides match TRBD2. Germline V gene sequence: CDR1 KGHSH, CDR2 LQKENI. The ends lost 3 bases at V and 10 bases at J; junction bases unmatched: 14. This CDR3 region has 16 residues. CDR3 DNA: TGTGCCAGCTCACCCCCCGGCGGGGGGCGAGTGGGGGAGCAGTTCTTC. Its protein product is CASSPPGGGRVGEQFF.

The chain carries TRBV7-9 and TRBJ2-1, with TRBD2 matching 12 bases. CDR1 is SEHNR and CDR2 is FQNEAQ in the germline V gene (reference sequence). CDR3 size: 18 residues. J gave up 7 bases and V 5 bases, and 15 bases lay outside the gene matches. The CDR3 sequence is CASSPRDFLAGGLNEQFF. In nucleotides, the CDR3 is TGTGCCAGCAGCCCACGAGACTTCCTAGCGGGGGGGCTGAATGAGCAGTTCTTC.

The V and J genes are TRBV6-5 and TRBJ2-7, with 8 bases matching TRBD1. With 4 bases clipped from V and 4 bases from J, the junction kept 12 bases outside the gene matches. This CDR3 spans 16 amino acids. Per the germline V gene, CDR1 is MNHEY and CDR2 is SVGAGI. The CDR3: CASSSRPGDRGYEQYF. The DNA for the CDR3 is TGTGCCAGCAGTTCACGTCCCGGAGACAGGGGTTACGAGCAGTACTTC.